The clone carrying this T cell receptor (beta chain) was picked up a small number of times. Its target is not known. The sample belongs to a study of CD8 T cells in ankylosing spondylitis. The CDR3 loop spans 18 amino acids. Germline-derived CDR1 and CDR2 are DFQATT and SNEGSKA (reference sequence). Trimming removed 0 bases from V and 6 bases from J, with 24 bases in between. Libraries for TCR beta were made by quantitative 5'-RACE with molecular barcodes. TCRdb re-analysed the 5' RACE reads in MiXCR, keeping a single row per CDR3 protein. The repertoire holds hundreds of thousands of distinct CDR3 sequences, with 25% to 30% as singletons. Notes on the study in general: The study identified a TCR beta motif of several highly homologous variants that appeared characteristic of ankylosing spondylitis blood.

The sequenced material came from blood, either unsorted or a sorted T cell fraction (not recorded which). The origin of this receptor is a male donor with ankylosing spondylitis. The genes are TRBV20-1 and TRBJ2-1; possible D gene TRBD2, 5 bases. The CDR3 nucleotides read TGCAGTGCTAGAGATCCGGCAGGACTTGGGCTCCGAGCCAATGAGCAGTTCTTC. This sequence encodes CSARDPAGLGLRANEQFF.